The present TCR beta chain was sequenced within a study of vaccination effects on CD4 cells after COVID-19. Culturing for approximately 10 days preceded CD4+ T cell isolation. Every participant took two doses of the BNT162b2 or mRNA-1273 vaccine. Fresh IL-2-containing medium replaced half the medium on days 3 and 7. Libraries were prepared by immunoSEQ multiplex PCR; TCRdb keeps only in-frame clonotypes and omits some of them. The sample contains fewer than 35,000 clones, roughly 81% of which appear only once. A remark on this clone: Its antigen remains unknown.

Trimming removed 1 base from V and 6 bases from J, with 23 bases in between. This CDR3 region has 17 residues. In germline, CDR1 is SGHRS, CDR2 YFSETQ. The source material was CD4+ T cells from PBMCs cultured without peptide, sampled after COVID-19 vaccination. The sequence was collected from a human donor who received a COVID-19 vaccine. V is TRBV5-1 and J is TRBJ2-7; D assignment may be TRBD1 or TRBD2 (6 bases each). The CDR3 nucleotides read TGCGCCAGCAGCTTGAGTGGAGGGGGAGCCCCCTCCCGCGAGCAGTACTTC. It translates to CASSLSGGGAPSREQYF.